The next 16 T cell receptor beta chains were all read from a single sample in a study of T cell changes during pregnancy in multiple sclerosis. TCRdb's copy holds only in-frame clones and misses some; the assay was immunoSEQ multiplex PCR. The top ten hold about 2.1% of the sample, which has 60,000 or so clones, less than 95% seen once. This specimen consisted of peripheral blood, obtained in the second trimester of pregnancy. The receptors were gathered from a female donor in good health, enrolled as a control in a pregnancy study.

The rearrangement links TRBV19 to TRBJ1-2; D is undetermined. Trimming stripped 3 bases from V and 7 bases from J, with 9 bases between. This CDR3 is built from 12 residues. Germline V gene sequence: CDR1 LNHDA, CDR2 SQIVND (reference sequence). The CDR3 protein is CASSMRPAGYTF. The CDR3, as DNA: TGTGCCAGTAGTATGCGGCCGGCTGGCTACACCTTC.

This CDR3 reads CASSYGDRAYEQYF. The CDR3 DNA is TGTGCCAGCAGTTACGGGGACAGGGCCTACGAGCAGTACTTC. The V call is TRBV6-5, the J call TRBJ2-7, with 9 bases matching TRBD1. Germline-derived CDR1 and CDR2 are MNHEY and SVGAGI. The ends lost 2 bases at V and 2 bases at J; junction bases unmatched: 1. The CDR3 loop spans 14 amino acids.

The rearrangement joins TRBV2 to TRBJ2-7, with 9 bases that match TRBD1. Germline trimming cut 4 bases from V and 7 bases from J; bases unmatched to any gene: 5. Germline V gene data show CDR1 as SNHLY and CDR2 as FYNNEI. The CDR3 covers 13 residues. The CDR3: CASSGQGVGEQYF. CDR3 nucleotide sequence: TGTGCCAGCAGTGGACAGGGGGTTGGGGAGCAGTACTTC.

V is TRBV18 and J is TRBJ2-5; D unresolved. V lost 3 bases and J 5 bases, leaving 7 bases between the germline ends. The CDR3 has 12 amino acids. Germline CDR1 is KGHSH and CDR2 is LQKENI. The chain's CDR3 is CASSPVGETQYF. The CDR3 coding sequence is TGTGCCAGCTCACCTGTCGGGGAGACCCAGTACTTC.

The V and J genes are TRBV28 and TRBJ1-1, with TRBD1 matching 9 bases. This CDR3 is built from 16 residues. From germline, CDR1 is MDHEN and CDR2 SYDVKM. V gave up 6 bases and J gave up 1 base; unmatched junction bases: 9. The DNA for the CDR3 is TGTGCCAGCAGCGAGGACAGGGGAAGAGGGAACACTGAAGCTTTCTTT. Residues: CASSEDRGRGNTEAFF.

CDR3 loop: CASSLGFILGAGGRETQYF. The CDR3 nucleotides read TGCGCCAGCAGCTTGGGGTTCATATTAGGAGCGGGGGGGCGAGAGACCCAGTACTTC. The chain has TRBV5-1 and TRBJ2-5; 10 bases map to TRBD2. The CDR3 length is 19 residues. V trimming: 0 bases; J trimming: 4 bases; junction bases outside the gene matches: 15. Germline values: CDR1 SGHRS, CDR2 YFSETQ.

This rearrangement joins TRBV6-1 to TRBJ2-1; TRBD2 is a possible D gene (6 bases). Trimming stripped 5 bases from V and 3 bases from J, with 11 bases between. The CDR3 covers 14 residues. Per the germline V gene, CDR1 is MNHNS and CDR2 is SASEGT. The CDR3 here is CASSRGSGYNEQFF. The DNA of the CDR3 is TGTGCCAGCAGTCGGGGGAGTGGCTACAATGAGCAGTTCTTC.

This chain connects TRBV4-2 to TRBJ1-5; no clear D gene. Germline V gene data show CDR1 as LGHNA and CDR2 as YNFKEQ. Trimming pared 6 bases from V and 6 bases from J, leaving 12 bases between. The CDR3 is 13 residues long. The CDR3 coding sequence is TGTGCCAGCAGTCCTGCGGGGTTTCAGCCCCAGCATTTT. This sequence encodes CASSPAGFQPQHF.

This clone was recorded only once. As DNA, the CDR3 is TGCGCCAGCAGCCACGTCGGACAGGGGGCGCGAGCTGTACAAGAGACCCAGTACTTC. This sequence encodes CASSHVGQGARAVQETQYF. The V gene is TRBV4-1, the J gene TRBJ2-5; 11 bases agree with TRBD1. The CDR3 loop spans 19 amino acids. CDR1 and CDR2 from the germline V gene are MGHRA and YSYEKL. After removal of 3 bases from V and 2 bases from J, the junction contained 14 bases not matched to a gene.

The genes are TRBV29-1 and TRBJ1-1, with D uncertain. CDR1 is SQVTM and CDR2 is ANQGSEA in the germline V gene. The CDR3 totals 13 residues. The V end was cut by 5 bases, the J end by 4 bases, with 14 bases between. The CDR3 sequence is CSVSSGKGTEAFF. CDR3 DNA: TGCAGCGTTTCATCGGGGAAAGGCACTGAAGCTTTCTTT. The variable domain in full, with the rest retrieved from reference TRBV29-1 and TRBJ1-1, is SAVISQKPSRDICQRGTSLTIQCQVDSQVTMMFWYRQQPGQSLTLIATANQGSEATYESGFVIDKFPISRPNLTFSTLTVSNMSPEDSSIYLCSVSSGKGTEAFFGQGTRLTVV.

This clone was recorded only once. J is TRBJ1-2 and V is TRBV6-4, with D perhaps TRBD1 (6 bases). The V gene lost 2 bases and the J gene lost 1 base, with 14 bases spanning the gap. This CDR3 is 16 amino acids long. Germline CDR1 MRHNA, CDR2 SNTAGT. CDR3 coding DNA: TGTGCCAGCAGTGACGGCAGGGGAGCTAGTAACTATGGCTACACCTTC. Translated: CASSDGRGASNYGYTF.

This clone was found once. The gene calls are TRBV27 and TRBJ2-2; D remains unclear. Germline V gene sequence: CDR1 MNHEY, CDR2 SMNVEV (reference sequence). This CDR3 is built from 9 residues. Trimming left V 11 bases short and J 4 bases short, with 2 bases between. This CDR3 reads CALTGELFF. Here the CDR3 DNA reads TGTGCCCTCACCGGGGAGCTGTTTTTT.

DNA for the CDR3: TGCGCCAGCAGGGCGGGAGCGGAGCAGTTCTTC. Translation gives CASRAGAEQFF. The genes are TRBV4-1 and TRBJ2-1, with TRBD2 matching over 7 bases. V was clipped by 6 bases and J by 10 bases; unmatched bases: 3. Germline values: CDR1 MGHRA, CDR2 YSYEKL. There are 11 residues in the CDR3.

This chain joins TRBV19 and TRBJ1-1; D is uncertain. The CDR3 length is 14 residues. CDR1 is LNHDA, CDR2 SQIVND, per germline (reference sequence). The germline V and J ends were trimmed by 0 bases and 6 bases, with 11 bases remaining between them. CDR3 amino acids: CASSIEPGFPEAFF. Here the CDR3 DNA reads TGTGCCAGTAGTATAGAGCCGGGGTTCCCTGAAGCTTTCTTT.

This chain uses TRBV5-4 with TRBJ1-2; D gene ambiguous. The ends were cut back, 4 bases at V and 3 bases at J, with 10 bases in the middle. The CDR3 is 13 amino acids. Germline V gene sequence: CDR1 SGHNT, CDR2 YYREEE (reference sequence). The CDR3: CASSLTEDYGYTF. The CDR3 nucleotides read TGTGCCAGCAGCCTTACCGAGGACTATGGCTACACCTTC.

V usage is TRBV7-3 and J usage is TRBJ2-3; 13 bases align to TRBD2. This CDR3 contains 17 residues. Germline CDR1 is SGHTA and CDR2 is FQGTGA. V trimming: 4 bases; J trimming: 0 bases; junction bases outside the gene matches: 4. DNA of the CDR3: TGTGCCAGCAGCTCGACTAGCGGGGGGACTAGCACAGATACGCAGTATTTT. This encodes CASSSTSGGTSTDTQYF.